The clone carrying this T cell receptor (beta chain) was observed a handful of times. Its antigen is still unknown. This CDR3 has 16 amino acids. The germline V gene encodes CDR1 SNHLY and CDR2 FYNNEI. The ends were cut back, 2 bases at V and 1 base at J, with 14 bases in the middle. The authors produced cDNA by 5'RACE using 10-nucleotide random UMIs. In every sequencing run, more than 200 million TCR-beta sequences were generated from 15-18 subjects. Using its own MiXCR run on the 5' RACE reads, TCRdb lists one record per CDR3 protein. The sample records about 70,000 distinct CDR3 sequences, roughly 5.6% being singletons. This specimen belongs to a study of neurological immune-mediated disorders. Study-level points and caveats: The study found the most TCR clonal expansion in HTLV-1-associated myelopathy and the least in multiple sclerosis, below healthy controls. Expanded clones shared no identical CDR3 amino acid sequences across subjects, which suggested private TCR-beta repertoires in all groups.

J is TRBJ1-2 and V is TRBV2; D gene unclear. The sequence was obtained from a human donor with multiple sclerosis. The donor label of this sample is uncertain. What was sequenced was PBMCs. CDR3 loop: CASSENRAADNYGYTF. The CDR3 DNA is TGTGCCAGCAGTGAAAATAGGGCAGCTGATAACTATGGCTACACCTTC.